These T cell receptor beta chains were read from a single sample in a study of blood T cell repertoires in COVID-19. The method was immunoSEQ multiplex PCR; TCRdb's version includes in-frame clones alone and lacks a portion of them. The repertoire consists of hundreds of thousands of clones, with approximately 86% occurring once and the leading ten covering around 2.1%. Sequencing was done on a sample of peripheral blood. The receptors shown here come from a woman in her twenties or thirties who had recovered from COVID-19. The CDR3 runs from the conserved cysteine through the conserved F or W. A D gene is named only where the DNA matches it firmly. Clone size is not always given. Where it is, it says once, few, many or a class for expanded clones.

D	size	V	J	DNA	CDR3
NA	NA	TRBV11-2	TRBJ2-3	TGTGCCAGCAGCCCTGTGTCTAGCACAGATACGCAGTATTTT	CASSPVSSTDTQYF
NA	NA	TRBV12-3/TRBV12-4	TRBJ1-6	TGTGCCAGCAGTTTCGGGGGGGCACCCCTCCACTTT	CASSFGGAPLHF
TRBD1	NA	TRBV7-6	TRBJ1-1	TGTGCCAGCAGCCCGACAGGGTCGTTATACACTGAAGCTTTCTTT	CASSPTGSLYTEAFF
NA	NA	TRBV6-6	TRBJ2-7	TGTGCCAGCAGTTACTCGGCGGACGAGCAGTACTTC	CASSYSADEQYF
NA	NA	TRBV11-1	TRBJ2-1	TGTGCCAGCAATACAGGGTTTTACAACAATGAGCAGTTCTTC	CASNTGFYNNEQFF
TRBD1	NA	TRBV5-1	TRBJ1-3	TGCGCCAGCAGCTTCGACAGGGGGCCCGGAAACACCATATATTTT	CASSFDRGPGNTIYF
NA	NA	TRBV4-1	TRBJ2-3	TGCGCCAGCAGCCATGGGTCGTGGACATCAATCGGGCCATCAGATACGCAGTATTTT	CASSHGSWTSIGPSDTQYF
NA	NA	TRBV27	TRBJ2-7	TGTGCCAGCAGTCTTACAGGGTCCTACGAGCAGTACTTC	CASSLTGSYEQYF
NA	NA	TRBV9	TRBJ2-3	TGTGCCAGCAGCGTATATGAACTAGCAATTGGTACAGATACGCAGTATTTT	CASSVYELAIGTDTQYF
NA	NA	TRBV19	TRBJ1-2	TGTGCCAGTAGTATAGGACAGCCGAACCTATACTACACCTTC	CASSIGQPNLYYTF
NA	NA	TRBV7-2	TRBJ1-4	TGTGCCAGCAGCTTACTTAAGGGGGATAATGAAAAACTGTTTTTT	CASSLLKGDNEKLFF
TRBD1	NA	TRBV6-5	TRBJ2-7	TGTGCCAGCAGCCGGAGGACAGGGGCCCACGAGCAGTACTTC	CASSRRTGAHEQYF
TRBD2	NA	TRBV4-3	TRBJ2-7	TGCGCCAGCAGTTGGACTAGCGGGAGTTACGAGCAGTACTTC	CASSWTSGSYEQYF
NA	NA	TRBV5-4	TRBJ1-6	TGTGCCAGCAGCGGTATCGCCGGTTCACCCCTCCACTTT	CASSGIAGSPLHF
TRBD2	once	TRBV5-4	TRBJ2-1	TGTGCCAGCAGCATGTCTAGCGGCCCTTCCTACAATGAGCAGTTCTTC	CASSMSSGPSYNEQFF
TRBD1	NA	TRBV6-4	TRBJ2-2	TGTGCCAGCACTGAAACAGGGGGCGCTGGCGGGGAGCTGTTTTTT	CASTETGGAGGELFF
NA	NA	TRBV5-1	TRBJ2-7	TGCGCCAGCAGCTTGAATATCCGATTAGAGTACGAGCAGTACTTC	CASSLNIRLEYEQYF
TRBD2	NA	TRBV7-2	TRBJ2-1	TGTGCCAGCAGCTTAGCCGGTAGCGGGAGCTCCTACAATGAGCAGTTCTTC	CASSLAGSGSSYNEQFF
TRBD1	NA	TRBV5-4	TRBJ1-5	TGTGCCAGCAGCCTGGGACAGAATCAGCCCCAGCATTTT	CASSLGQNQPQHF
TRBD1	many	TRBV6-1	TRBJ2-7	TGTGCCAGCAGTGAAGGGGACAGCTCCTACGAGCAGTACTTC	CASSEGDSSYEQYF
TRBD1	NA	TRBV6-2/TRBV6-3	TRBJ1-3	TGTGCCAGCAGTTACGATGTTGAGGGGGCTACTGGAAACACCATATATTTT	CASSYDVEGATGNTIYF
NA	NA	TRBV11-3	TRBJ2-4	TGTGCCAGCAGCTCGGGAGTGGTGGGCATTCAGTACTTC	CASSSGVVGIQYF
NA	NA	TRBV7-2	TRBJ1-2	TGTGCCAGCAGCTTAGACAGGGACTATGGCTACACCTTC	CASSLDRDYGYTF
TRBD1	NA	TRBV6-4	TRBJ1-2	TGTGCCAGCAGTGTACGGCAGGGGGGTGGCTACACCTTC	CASSVRQGGGYTF
NA	NA	TRBV5-4	TRBJ1-1	TGTGCCAGCAGCTCGAGCGGAGTGAACACTGAAGCTTTCTTT	CASSSSGVNTEAFF
TRBD2	once	TRBV25-1	TRBJ2-7	TGTGCCAGCAGTGAATTCAGGGTAGCGGGGCTAAAATACTACGAGCAGTACTTC	CASSEFRVAGLKYYEQYF
NA	NA	TRBV5-5	TRBJ1-1	TGTGCCAGCAGTCTGGGAGGACCTGAAGCTTTCTTT	CASSLGGPEAFF
NA	NA	TRBV29-1	TRBJ2-1	TGCAGCGCACAGGATTACAATGAGCAGTTCTTC	CSAQDYNEQFF
NA	few	TRBV5-1	TRBJ2-3	TGCGCCAGCAGCTTGCGAGGAGATACGCAGTATTTT	CASSLRGDTQYF
TRBD1	once	TRBV6-5	TRBJ1-6	TGTGCCAGCAGTTACGCGGGACAGGGGGGACCCCTCCACTTT	CASSYAGQGGPLHF
NA	NA	TRBV25-1	TRBJ1-4	TGTGCCAGCAGTGAGGCTACAGGAACAACTAATGAAAAACTGTTTTTT	CASSEATGTTNEKLFF
TRBD1	once	TRBV11-2	TRBJ2-7	TGTGCCAGCAGCTTAGGGCGGACAGGGAACTACGAGCAGTACTTC	CASSLGRTGNYEQYF
TRBD1	NA	TRBV2	TRBJ2-3	TGTGCCAGCAGGCCGGGACAGATAGAGAATACGCAGTATTTT	CASRPGQIENTQYF
NA	few	TRBV5-5	TRBJ1-5	TGTGCCAGCAGCCAGAGGCAGGGACAGCCCCAGCATTTT	CASSQRQGQPQHF
NA	NA	TRBV24-1	TRBJ2-1	TGTGCTGCCGGGACAAGGGATGAGCAGTTCTTC	CAAGTRDEQFF
NA	NA	TRBV2	TRBJ1-1	TGTGCCAGCGAGTTAGGGGGCACTGAAGCTTTCTTT	CASELGGTEAFF
NA	NA	TRBV5-6	TRBJ1-2	TGTGCCAGCAGCTTGATGAGCGGCTACACCTTC	CASSLMSGYTF
TRBD1	NA	TRBV19	TRBJ1-5	TGTGCCAGTAGTATGACAGGGAATAGCAATCAGCCCCAGCATTTT	CASSMTGNSNQPQHF
TRBD1	NA	TRBV10-3	TRBJ1-6	TGTGCCGCAACAGGGGGCAAGAATTCACCCCTCCACTTT	CAATGGKNSPLHF
NA	once	TRBV29-1	TRBJ2-3	TGCAGCGTTGAAAGGCGGGGAACAGATACGCAGTATTTT	CSVERRGTDTQYF
NA	NA	TRBV18	TRBJ1-4	TGTGCCAGCTCACCACCGTCAGGGAAGGAAAAACTGTTTTTT	CASSPPSGKEKLFF
NA	NA	TRBV11-2	TRBJ2-7	TGTGCCAGCAGCTTAGCGGGTCAGGGGGGCTACGAGCAGTACTTC	CASSLAGQGGYEQYF
TRBD1	NA	TRBV4-1	TRBJ2-3	TGCGCCAGCAGCCAAGTACAGGGGGCGCGAGATACGCAGTATTTT	CASSQVQGARDTQYF
NA	NA	TRBV5-1	TRBJ1-1	TGCGCCAGCAGCTTCTTACAGTCAGGCACTGAAGCTTTCTTT	CASSFLQSGTEAFF
NA	NA	TRBV5-4	TRBJ1-1	TGTGCCAGCAGCTTGGCCAAAGACAAGAACACTGAAGCTTTCTTT	CASSLAKDKNTEAFF
NA	NA	TRBV7-9	TRBJ2-1	TGTGCCAGCAGGCAGGCTAACAATGAGCAGTTCTTC	CASRQANNEQFF
NA	NA	TRBV29-1	TRBJ1-2	TGCAGCGTTGAACCCCCCGGGGGAGGCTACACCTTC	CSVEPPGGGYTF
NA	NA	TRBV28	TRBJ1-2	TGTGCCAGCAGTTTAGGGACTTTTAACTATGGCTACACCTTC	CASSLGTFNYGYTF
TRBD1	NA	TRBV12-5	TRBJ2-5	TGTGCTAGTGGTTTGGTACAGGGGGGCCCGGGGGAGACCCAGTACTTC	CASGLVQGGPGETQYF
NA	NA	TRBV28	TRBJ2-1	TGTGCCAGCAGTACCAGGGGACTATTCGATGAGCAGTTCTTC	CASSTRGLFDEQFF
NA	NA	TRBV5-1	TRBJ1-2	TGCGCCAGCAGCTTCACGGAGAACTATGGCTACACCTTC	CASSFTENYGYTF
TRBD1	NA	TRBV18	TRBJ1-2	TGTGCCAGCTCACCGAACGACAGGGACTATGGCTACACCTTC	CASSPNDRDYGYTF
NA	NA	TRBV11-2	TRBJ2-7	TGTGCCAGCAGCTTAGGCCCGGGACTCAACGAGCAGTACTTC	CASSLGPGLNEQYF
TRBD2	NA	TRBV13	TRBJ2-7	TGTGCCAGCAGCTTATTCAGGGAGGGGTTCGGAGCCTACGAGCAGTACTTC	CASSLFREGFGAYEQYF
TRBD2	NA	TRBV5-4	TRBJ2-3	TGTGCCAGCAGCAGCATAGCGGGGAGCACAGATACGCAGTATTTT	CASSSIAGSTDTQYF
NA	NA	TRBV19	TRBJ1-1	TGTGCCAGCCTCCAAAGGGCGGTGGGGGCCACTGAAGCTTTCTTT	CASLQRAVGATEAFF
NA	few	TRBV25-1	TRBJ2-2	TGTGCCAGCAGTCAGTATCACGGGGAGCTGTTTTTT	CASSQYHGELFF
NA	NA	TRBV19	TRBJ1-2	TGTGCCAGTAGTATAGAGGGGCCAAACTATGGCTACACCTTC	CASSIEGPNYGYTF
NA	NA	TRBV4-1	TRBJ1-5	TGCGCCAGCAGCCAAGGGTCAGGAAGCAATCAGCCCCAGCATTTT	CASSQGSGSNQPQHF
TRBD1	NA	TRBV19	TRBJ2-2	TGTGCCAGTAGTATAGCCCGACAGGGTCCCGGGGAGCTGTTTTTT	CASSIARQGPGELFF